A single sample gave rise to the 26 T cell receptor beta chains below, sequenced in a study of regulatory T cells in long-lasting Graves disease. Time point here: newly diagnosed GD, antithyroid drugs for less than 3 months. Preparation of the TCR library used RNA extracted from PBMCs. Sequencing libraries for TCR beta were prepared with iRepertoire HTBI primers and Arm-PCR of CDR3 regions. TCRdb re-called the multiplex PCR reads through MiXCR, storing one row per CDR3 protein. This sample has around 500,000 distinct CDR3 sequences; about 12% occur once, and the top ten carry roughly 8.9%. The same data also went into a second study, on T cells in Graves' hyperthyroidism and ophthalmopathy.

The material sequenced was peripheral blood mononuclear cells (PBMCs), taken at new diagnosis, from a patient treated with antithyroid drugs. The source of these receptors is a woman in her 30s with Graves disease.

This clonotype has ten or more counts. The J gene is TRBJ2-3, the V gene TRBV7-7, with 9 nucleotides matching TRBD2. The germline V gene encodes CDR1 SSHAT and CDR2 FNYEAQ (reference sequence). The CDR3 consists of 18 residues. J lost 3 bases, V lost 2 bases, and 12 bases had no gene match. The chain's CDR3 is CASSLLREGPGSTDTQYF. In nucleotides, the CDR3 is TGTGCCAGCAGCTTACTGCGGGAGGGACCCGGTTCTACAGATACGCAGTATTTT. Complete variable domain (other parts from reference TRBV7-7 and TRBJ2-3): GAGVSQSPRYKVTKRGQDVTLRCDPISSHATLYWYQQALGQGPEFLTYFNYEAQPDKSGLPSDRFSAERPEGSISTLTIQRTEQRDSAMYRCASSLLREGPGSTDTQYFGPGTRLTVL.

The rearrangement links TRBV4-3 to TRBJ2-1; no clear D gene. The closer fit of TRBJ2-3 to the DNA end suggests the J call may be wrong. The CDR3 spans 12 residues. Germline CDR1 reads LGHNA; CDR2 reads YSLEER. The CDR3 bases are TGCGCCAGCAGCCAAGAACGTGATACGCAGTATTTT. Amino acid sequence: CASSQERDTQYF.

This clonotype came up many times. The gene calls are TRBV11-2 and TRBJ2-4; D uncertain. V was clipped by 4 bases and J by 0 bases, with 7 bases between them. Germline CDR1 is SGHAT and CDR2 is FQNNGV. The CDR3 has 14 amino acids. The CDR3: CASSSPRAKNIQYF. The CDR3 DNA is TGTGCCAGCAGCTCCCCCCGAGCCAAAAACATTCAGTACTTC.

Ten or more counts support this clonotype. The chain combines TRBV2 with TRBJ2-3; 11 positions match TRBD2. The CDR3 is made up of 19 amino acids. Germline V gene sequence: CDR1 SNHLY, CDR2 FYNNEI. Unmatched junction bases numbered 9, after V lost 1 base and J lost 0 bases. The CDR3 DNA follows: TGTGCCAGCAGTGAAGATGGGACTAGCGGCAGCTTTAGCACAGATACGCAGTATTTT. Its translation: CASSEDGTSGSFSTDTQYF.

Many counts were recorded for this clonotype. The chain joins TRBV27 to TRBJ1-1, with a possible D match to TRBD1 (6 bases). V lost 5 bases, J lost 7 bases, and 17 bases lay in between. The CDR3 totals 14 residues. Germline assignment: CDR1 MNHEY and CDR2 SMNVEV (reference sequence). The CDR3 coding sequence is TGTGCCAGCAGTACAAATCAGGGGCCTAATGAAGCTTTCTTT. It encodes CASSTNQGPNEAFF.

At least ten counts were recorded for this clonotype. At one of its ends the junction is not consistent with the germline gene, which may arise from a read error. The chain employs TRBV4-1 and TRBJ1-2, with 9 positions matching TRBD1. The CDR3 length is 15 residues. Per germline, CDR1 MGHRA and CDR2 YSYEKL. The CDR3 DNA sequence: TGTGCCAGCAGACTCGGACAGGGGTTGGGCTATGGCTACACCTTC. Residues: CASRLGQGLGYGYTF.

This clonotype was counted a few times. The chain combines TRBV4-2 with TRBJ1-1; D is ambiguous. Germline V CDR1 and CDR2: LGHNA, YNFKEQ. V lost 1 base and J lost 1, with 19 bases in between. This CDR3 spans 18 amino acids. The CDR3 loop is CASSQVITVGRGNTEAFF. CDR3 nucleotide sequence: TGTGCCAGCAGCCAAGTGATCACCGTCGGCCGGGGGAACACTGAAGCTTTCTTT.

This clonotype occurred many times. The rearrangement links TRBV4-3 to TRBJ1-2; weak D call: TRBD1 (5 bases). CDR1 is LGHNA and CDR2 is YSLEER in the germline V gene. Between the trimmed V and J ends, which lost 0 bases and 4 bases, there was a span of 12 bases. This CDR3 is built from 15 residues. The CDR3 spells CASSQEEGASYGYTF. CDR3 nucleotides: TGCGCCAGCAGCCAAGAGGAAGGGGCGTCCTATGGCTACACCTTC.

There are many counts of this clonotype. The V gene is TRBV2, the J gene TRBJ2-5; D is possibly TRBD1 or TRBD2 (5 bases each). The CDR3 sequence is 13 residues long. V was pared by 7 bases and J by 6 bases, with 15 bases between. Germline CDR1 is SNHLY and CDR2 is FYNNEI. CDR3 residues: CASTGAVFQTQYF. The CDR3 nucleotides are TGTGCCAGCACCGGGGCCGTTTTCCAGACCCAGTACTTC.

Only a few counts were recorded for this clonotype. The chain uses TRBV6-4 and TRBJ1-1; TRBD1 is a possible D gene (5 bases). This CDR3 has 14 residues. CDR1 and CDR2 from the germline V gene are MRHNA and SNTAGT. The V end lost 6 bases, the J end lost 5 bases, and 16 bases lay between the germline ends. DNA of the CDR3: TGTGCCAGCAGACCACGTCCGGGGGAGACTGAAGCTTTCTTT. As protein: CASRPRPGETEAFF.

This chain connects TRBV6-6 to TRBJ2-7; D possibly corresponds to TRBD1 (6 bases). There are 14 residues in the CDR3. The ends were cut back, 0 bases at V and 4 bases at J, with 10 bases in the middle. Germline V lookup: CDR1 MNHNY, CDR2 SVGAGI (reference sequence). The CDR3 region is CASSYSIQGYEQYF. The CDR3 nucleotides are TGTGCCAGCAGTTACTCGATACAGGGTTACGAGCAGTACTTC.

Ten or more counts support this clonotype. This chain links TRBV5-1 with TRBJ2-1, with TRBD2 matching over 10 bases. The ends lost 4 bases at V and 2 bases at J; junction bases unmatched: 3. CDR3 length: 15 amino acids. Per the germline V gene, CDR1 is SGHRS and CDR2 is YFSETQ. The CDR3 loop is CASSGGTSAYNEQFF. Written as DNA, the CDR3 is TGCGCCAGCAGCGGGGGGACTAGCGCCTACAATGAGCAGTTCTTC.

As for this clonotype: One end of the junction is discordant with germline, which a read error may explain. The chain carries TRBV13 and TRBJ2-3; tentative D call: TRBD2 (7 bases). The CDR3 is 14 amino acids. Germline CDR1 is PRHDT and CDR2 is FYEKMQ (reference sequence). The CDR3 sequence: CASSLGGDTDTQYF. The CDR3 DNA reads TGTGCCAGCAGCCTAGGGGGGGACACAGATACGCAGTATTTT.

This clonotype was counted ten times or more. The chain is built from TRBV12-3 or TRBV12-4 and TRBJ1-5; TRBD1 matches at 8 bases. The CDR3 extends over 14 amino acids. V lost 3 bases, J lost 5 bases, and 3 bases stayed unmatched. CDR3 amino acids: CASSFTGGDQPQHF. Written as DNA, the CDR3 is TGTGCCAGCAGTTTTACAGGGGGGGATCAGCCCCAGCATTTT.

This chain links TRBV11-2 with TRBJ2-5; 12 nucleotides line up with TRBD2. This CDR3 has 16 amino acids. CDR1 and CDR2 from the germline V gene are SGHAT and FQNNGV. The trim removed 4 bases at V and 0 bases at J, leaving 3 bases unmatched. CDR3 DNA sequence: TGTGCCAGCAGCTCTACTAGCGGGAGGAACCAAGAGACCCAGTACTTC. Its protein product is CASSSTSGRNQETQYF.

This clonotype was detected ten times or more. CDR3 loop: CASSLGRISNQPQHF. In DNA form, the CDR3 reads TGTGCCAGCAGCTTAGGCCGGATTAGCAATCAGCCCCAGCATTTT. The rearrangement uses TRBV7-2 and TRBJ1-5; no firm D call. V was pared by 1 base and J by 0 bases, with 7 bases between. CDR3 length equals 15 residues. CDR1 SGHTA and CDR2 FQGNSA come from the germline V gene.

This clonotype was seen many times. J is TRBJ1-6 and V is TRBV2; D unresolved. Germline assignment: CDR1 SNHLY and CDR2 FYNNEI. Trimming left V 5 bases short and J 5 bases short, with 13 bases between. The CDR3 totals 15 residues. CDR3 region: CASSLYSTDNSPLHF. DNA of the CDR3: TGTGCCAGCAGTCTATACAGCACAGATAATTCACCCCTCCACTTT.

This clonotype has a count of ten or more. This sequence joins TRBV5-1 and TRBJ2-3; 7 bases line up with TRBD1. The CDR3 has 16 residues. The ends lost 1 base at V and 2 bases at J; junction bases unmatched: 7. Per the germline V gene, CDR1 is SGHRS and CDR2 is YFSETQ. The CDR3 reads CASSLNRGKLTDTQYF. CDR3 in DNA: TGCGCCAGCAGCTTGAACAGGGGCAAACTCACAGATACGCAGTATTTT.

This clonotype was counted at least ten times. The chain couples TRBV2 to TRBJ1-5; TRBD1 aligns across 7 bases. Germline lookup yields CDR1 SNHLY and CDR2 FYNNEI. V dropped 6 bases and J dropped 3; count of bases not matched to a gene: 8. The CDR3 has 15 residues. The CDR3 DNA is TGTGCCAGCAGCGAGCACAGGGGAAACAATCAGCCCCAGCATTTT. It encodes CASSEHRGNNQPQHF.

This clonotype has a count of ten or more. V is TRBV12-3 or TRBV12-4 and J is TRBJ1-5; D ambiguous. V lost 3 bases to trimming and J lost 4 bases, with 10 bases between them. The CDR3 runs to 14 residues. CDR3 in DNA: TGTGCCAGCAGTTTGAGTTGGGGAAATCAGCCCCAGCATTTT. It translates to CASSLSWGNQPQHF.

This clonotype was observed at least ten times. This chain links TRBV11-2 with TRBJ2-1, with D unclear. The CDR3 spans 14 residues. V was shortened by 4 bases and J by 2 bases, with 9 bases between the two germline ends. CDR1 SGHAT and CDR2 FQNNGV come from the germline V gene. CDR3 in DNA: TGTGCCAGCAGCTCCCTCCTCGCCTACAATGAGCAGTTCTTC. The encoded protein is CASSSLLAYNEQFF.

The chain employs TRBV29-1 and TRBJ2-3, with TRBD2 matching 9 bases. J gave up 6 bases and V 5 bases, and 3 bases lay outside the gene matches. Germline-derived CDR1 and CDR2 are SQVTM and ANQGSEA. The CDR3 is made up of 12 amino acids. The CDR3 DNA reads TGCAGCGTTTCCAGCGGGAGGGATACGCAGTATTTT. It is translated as CSVSSGRDTQYF.

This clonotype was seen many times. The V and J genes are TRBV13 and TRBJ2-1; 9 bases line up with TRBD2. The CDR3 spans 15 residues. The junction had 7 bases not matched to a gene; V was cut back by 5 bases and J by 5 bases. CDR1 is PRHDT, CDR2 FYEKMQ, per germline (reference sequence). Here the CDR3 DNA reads TGTGCCAGCAGCGCGGGAGGGATCCTCAACAATGAGCAGTTCTTC. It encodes CASSAGGILNNEQFF.

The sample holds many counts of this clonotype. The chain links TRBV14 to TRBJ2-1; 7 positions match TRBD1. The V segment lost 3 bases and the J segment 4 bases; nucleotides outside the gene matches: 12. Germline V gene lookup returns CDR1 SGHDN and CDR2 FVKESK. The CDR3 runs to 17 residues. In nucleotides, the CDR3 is TGTGCCAGCAGCCAGAACTTAGGGGCAGGGGGATACAATGAGCAGTTCTTC. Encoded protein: CASSQNLGAGGYNEQFF. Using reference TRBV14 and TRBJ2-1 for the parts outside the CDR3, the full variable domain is EAGVTQFPSHSVIEKGQTVTLRCDPISGHDNLYWYRRVMGKEIKFLLHFVKESKQDESGMPNNRFLAERTGGTYSTLKVQPAELEDSGVYFCASSQNLGAGGYNEQFFGPGTRLTVL.

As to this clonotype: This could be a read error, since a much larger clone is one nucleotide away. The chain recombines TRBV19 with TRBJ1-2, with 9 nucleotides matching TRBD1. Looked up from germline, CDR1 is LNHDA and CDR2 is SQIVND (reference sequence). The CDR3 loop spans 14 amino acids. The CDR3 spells CTSSKGQGLYGYTF. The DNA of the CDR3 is TGTACCAGTAGTAAAGGACAGGGGCTCTATGGCTACACCTTC.

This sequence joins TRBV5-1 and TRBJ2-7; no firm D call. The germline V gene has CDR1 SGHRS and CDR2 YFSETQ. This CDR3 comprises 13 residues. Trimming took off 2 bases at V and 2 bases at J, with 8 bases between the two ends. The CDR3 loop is CASSFPRAYEQYF. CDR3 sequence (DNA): TGCGCCAGCAGCTTCCCGAGAGCCTACGAGCAGTACTTC.